One T cell receptor beta chain is described in this entry. The repertoire was sequenced with immunoSEQ multiplex PCR; TCRdb's copy has only in-frame clones and lacks some. The sample comprises about 160,000 clones, around 94% of which are singletons, and approximately 15% rests with the top ten. The sample belongs to a study of control samples from healthy donors and cancer patients. CDR1 MNHEY and CDR2 SVGAGI come from the germline V gene. The J segment lost 7 bases and the V segment lost 11 bases, leaving 15 bases of the junction unmatched. CDR3 length equals 14 residues. Sequencing was carried out using PBMCs. This sequence was found in a man aged 60-69 years with colorectal cancer. V is TRBV6-5 and J is TRBJ2-7, with 9 bases fitting TRBD1. The CDR3 reads CAGCRDRAQREQYF. The CDR3 region has the DNA TGTGCCGGATGCCGGGACAGGGCTCAGAGGGAGCAGTACTTC.